This TCR beta chain was sequenced in a study of regulatory T cells in long-lasting Graves disease. The study's findings and limits: Persistent Graves' disease cases displayed lower TCR diversity than newly diagnosed ones.

A note on this clonotype: The target antigen is unknown. With only one base between it and a far larger clone, this is likely a read error.

The time point here: newly diagnosed GD, antithyroid drugs for less than 3 months. After RNA was extracted from PBMCs, the TCR library was made from it. Construction of TCR beta libraries relied on iRepertoire HTBI primers and on Arm-PCR targeting CDR3 regions. TCRdb fed the multiplex PCR reads into MiXCR, producing one record per CDR3 protein. The data hold 420,000 or so distinct CDR3 sequences, with less than 20% observed a single time. The CDR3 length is 14 residues. In germline, CDR1 is MDHEN, CDR2 SYDVKM. These same data were also listed under a study on T cells in Graves' hyperthyroidism and ophthalmopathy.

The receptor was isolated from a woman aged 18-30 years with Graves disease. This chain joins TRBV28 and TRBJ2-3, with D perhaps TRBD1 (6 bases). The specimen comprised peripheral blood mononuclear cells (PBMCs), sampled at new diagnosis, from a patient treated with antithyroid drugs. For the CDR3, the DNA is TGTGACAGCCGGGACATGTGGGACACAGATACGCAGTATTTT. It yields the protein CDSRDMWDTDTQYF.